What follows is one T cell receptor beta chain and its context. The antigen remains unidentified. V lost 6 bases to trimming and J lost 6 bases; unmatched junction nucleotides: 8. The CDR3 is 14 residues long. Germline V gives CDR1 SNHLY, CDR2 FYNNEI. These data come from a study of T cell responses to AZD1222 COVID-19 vaccine. General observations from the study: The span of vaccine-associated CD4 TCRs extended across spike, with dominance at 160-218 and 743-854. Seropositive AZD1222 recipients at baseline numbered only 5 to 7. It should be noted that donors were predominantly white British and more often female, and clonal diversity was possibly underestimated.

Data came from immunoSEQ multiplex PCR; TCRdb stores just in-frame clones and leaves some out. This sample has roughly 150,000 clones; more than 90% occur once, and the top ten carry 1.5%. The sequenced sample was peripheral blood, obtained 28 days after the second AZD1222 dose. This receptor was obtained from an adult who received the AZD1222 COVID-19 vaccine. The chain combines TRBV2 with TRBJ1-2; TRBD1 matches 9 bases. The CDR3, as DNA: TGTGCCAGCAGACAGGGGGCGTCTTGGGATGGCTACACCTTC. Amino acid sequence: CASRQGASWDGYTF.